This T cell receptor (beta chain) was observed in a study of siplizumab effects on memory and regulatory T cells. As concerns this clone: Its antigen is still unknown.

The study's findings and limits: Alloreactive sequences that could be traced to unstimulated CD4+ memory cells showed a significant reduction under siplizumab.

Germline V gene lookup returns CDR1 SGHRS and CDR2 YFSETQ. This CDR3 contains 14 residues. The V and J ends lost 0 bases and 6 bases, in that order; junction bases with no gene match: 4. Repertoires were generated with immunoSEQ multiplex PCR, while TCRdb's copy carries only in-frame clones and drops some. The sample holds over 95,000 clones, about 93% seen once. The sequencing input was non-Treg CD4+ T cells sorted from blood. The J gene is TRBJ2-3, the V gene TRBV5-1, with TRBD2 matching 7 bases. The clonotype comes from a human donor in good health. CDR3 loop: CASSLAGGLDTQYF. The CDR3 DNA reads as TGCGCCAGCAGCTTGGCGGGGGGTCTGGATACGCAGTATTTT.